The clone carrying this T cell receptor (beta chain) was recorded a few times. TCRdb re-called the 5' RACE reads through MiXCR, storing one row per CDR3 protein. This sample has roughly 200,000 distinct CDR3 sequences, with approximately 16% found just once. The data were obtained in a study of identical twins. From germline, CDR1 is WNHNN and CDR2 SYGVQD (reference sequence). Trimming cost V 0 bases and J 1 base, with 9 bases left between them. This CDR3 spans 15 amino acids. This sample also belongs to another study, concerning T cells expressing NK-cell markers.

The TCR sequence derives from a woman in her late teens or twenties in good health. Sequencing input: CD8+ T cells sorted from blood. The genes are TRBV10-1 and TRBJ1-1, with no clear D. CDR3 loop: CASSESLLGNTEAFF. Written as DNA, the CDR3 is TGCGCCAGCAGTGAGTCGCTCCTGGGGAACACTGAAGCTTTCTTT.